This T cell receptor (beta chain) was profiled in a study of glioma-infiltrating T cells. Study results and caveats: Tissue-blood divergence was below expectation in non-neoplastic patients, above in gliomas.

Note on this clonotype: The antigen is not known. A read error may be the cause here, since a much bigger clone is one base away.

The CDR3 is 13 residues long. Germline V lookup: CDR1 DFQATT, CDR2 SNEGSKA (reference sequence). Amplification of TCR alpha and beta CDR3 regions from RNA used iRepertoire nested multiplex PCR. Tissue mRNA or PBMC total RNA, roughly 100-400 ng, went into one-step reverse transcription and amplification. Each CDR3 protein is one row after TCRdb ran MiXCR on the multiplex PCR reads. The data contain approximately 140,000 distinct CDR3 sequences, about 25% of them singletons. V and J are TRBV20-1 and TRBJ1-6, with 9 bases that match TRBD1. The TCR comes from a human donor with low-grade glioma or glioblastoma, undergoing nonglioma brain surgery, or in good health (not recorded which). The sequenced sample was glioma tissue, nonneoplastic brain tissue, or PBMCs (not recorded which). Written as DNA, the CDR3 is TGCAGTGCCCGCCGGGACAGGGTTTCATCCCTCCACTTT. Translating it yields CSARRDRVSSLHF.